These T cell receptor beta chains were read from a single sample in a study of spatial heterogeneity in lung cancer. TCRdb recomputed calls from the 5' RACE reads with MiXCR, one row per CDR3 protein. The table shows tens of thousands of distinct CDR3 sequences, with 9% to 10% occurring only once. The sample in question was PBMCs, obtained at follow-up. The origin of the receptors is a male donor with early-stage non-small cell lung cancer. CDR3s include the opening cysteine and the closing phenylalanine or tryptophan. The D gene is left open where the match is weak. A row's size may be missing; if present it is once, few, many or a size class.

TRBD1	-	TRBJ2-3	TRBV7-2	CASSGRTGGGADTQYF	TGTGCCAGCAGCGGAAGGACAGGGGGCGGAGCAGATACGCAGTATTTT
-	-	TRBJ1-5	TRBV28	CAIRRAGDGQPQHF	TGTGCCATCAGGAGGGCAGGGGATGGTCAGCCCCAGCATTTT
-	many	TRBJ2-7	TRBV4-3	CASSPAGGREQYF	TGCGCCAGCAGCCCAGCCGGGGGCCGGGAGCAGTACTTC
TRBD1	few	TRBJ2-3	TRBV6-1	CASSDRDSSDTQYF	TGTGCCAGCAGTGATCGGGACAGTTCAGATACGCAGTATTTT
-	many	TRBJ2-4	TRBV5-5	CASSFGTTVAKNIQYF	TGTGCCAGCAGCTTCGGGACAACAGTAGCCAAAAACATTCAGTACTTC
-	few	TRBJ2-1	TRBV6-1	CASSAQVHVYNEQFF	TGTGCCAGCAGTGCACAAGTACACGTATACAATGAGCAGTTCTTC
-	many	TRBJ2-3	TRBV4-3	CASSQSQGLADTQYF	TGCGCCAGCAGCCAAAGTCAAGGGCTGGCAGATACGCAGTATTTT
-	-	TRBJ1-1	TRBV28	CASSPLGSGDTEAFF	TGTGCCAGCAGTCCCTTAGGGTCCGGGGACACTGAAGCTTTCTTT
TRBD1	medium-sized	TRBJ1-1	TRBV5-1	CASSPDRDGAEAFF	TGCGCCAGCAGTCCGGACAGGGACGGCGCTGAAGCTTTCTTT
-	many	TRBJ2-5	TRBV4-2	CASSQASQETQYF	TGTGCCAGCAGCCAAGCTAGCCAAGAGACCCAGTACTTC
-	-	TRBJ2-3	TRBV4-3	CASSRQRVGPGTDTQYF	TGCGCCAGCAGCCGACAAAGGGTAGGGCCGGGCACAGATACGCAGTATTTT
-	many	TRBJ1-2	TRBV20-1	CSAPQGIDGYTF	TGCAGTGCTCCCCAGGGGATCGATGGCTACACCTTC
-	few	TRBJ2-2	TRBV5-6	CASSLSLAGELFF	TGTGCCAGCAGCCTAAGCCTCGCCGGGGAGCTGTTTTTT
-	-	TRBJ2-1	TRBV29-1	CSVLTGLGSYNEQFF	TGCAGCGTTCTGACAGGCCTGGGGTCTTACAATGAGCAGTTCTTC
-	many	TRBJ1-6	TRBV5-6	CASSQRGAGPLHF	TGTGCCAGCAGCCAACGAGGTGCGGGGCCCCTCCACTTT
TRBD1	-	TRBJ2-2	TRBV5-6	CASSNYRGGYTGELFF	TGTGCCAGCAGCAATTACAGGGGCGGTTACACCGGGGAGCTGTTTTTT
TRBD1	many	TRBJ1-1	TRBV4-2	CASSQGWTGENTEAFF	TGTGCCAGCAGCCAAGGCTGGACAGGAGAGAACACTGAAGCTTTCTTT
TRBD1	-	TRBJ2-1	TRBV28	CASSFRGTDEQFF	TGTGCCAGCAGTTTCAGGGGGACGGATGAGCAGTTCTTC
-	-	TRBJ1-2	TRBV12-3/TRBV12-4	CASRGYNRDQGYTF	TGTGCCAGCAGAGGCTATAACCGGGACCAGGGCTACACCTTC
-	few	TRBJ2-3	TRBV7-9	CASSLIITDTQYF	TGTGCCAGCAGCTTAATAATAACAGATACGCAGTATTTT
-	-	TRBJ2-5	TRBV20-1	CSARGGAQETQYF	TGCAGTGCTAGAGGCGGGGCCCAAGAGACCCAGTACTTC
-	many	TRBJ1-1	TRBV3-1	CASSQVGRAEGTEAFF	TGTGCCAGCAGCCAAGTTGGCAGGGCGGAAGGCACTGAAGCTTTCTTT